This T cell receptor (beta chain) originates from a study of cytomegalovirus exposure and HLA in healthy donors. Findings of the study overall: Association with HLA alleles at 0.05 false discovery rate was found for 16,951 TCR beta sequences in a later analysis. A later analysis found TCR association rates differed by HLA locus, highest for DRB1 and lowest for HLA-C. An observed cluster of highly shared sequence variants was recorded as a likely sequencing artifact.

Donors were nominally healthy when sampled, though unrecorded immune exposures were likely. The study ran its PCR with 60 Vbeta and 13 Jbeta primers. Sequencing used immunoSEQ multiplex PCR; TCRdb keeps in-frame clones, though not all of them. Altogether about 140,000 clones are present, around 10% being singletons, with the ten largest covering 1.5% to 2%. The CDR3 covers 13 residues. V gave up 5 bases and J gave up 2 bases, with 9 bases separating them. From germline, CDR1 is MNHEY and CDR2 SVGAGI. This clone was found a few times. Antigen unknown. The chain links TRBV6-5 to TRBJ2-5; D is possibly TRBD2 (5 bases). This TCR came from a male donor in good health and CMV-seronegative. The specimen was PBMCs. CDR3 nucleotides: TGTGCCAGCAGTACTAGACGTCAAGAGACCCAGTACTTC. It yields the protein CASSTRRQETQYF.